This T cell receptor (beta chain) was documented in a study of blood T cells in healthy people across ages. Study-wide points: Underestimates were what the diversity estimates from one million T cells were considered to be. TCR beta diversity was tightly associated with the proportion of naive T cells.

The total RNA that was extracted per sample amounted to at least 5 micrograms. V lost 0 bases to trimming and J lost 2 bases, with 7 bases between them. The CDR3 loop spans 14 amino acids. A word on this clonotype: Its antigen is currently unknown.

A second PCR, run for about 7 to 11 cycles, used a sample-barcoded 5' primer plus a J-beta primer mix. Each sample yielded at least 2.5 million CDR3-containing paired-end reads. TCRdb processed the 5' RACE reads anew with MiXCR; each CDR3 protein has one entry. Counted here are around 800,000 distinct CDR3 sequences, about 48% occurring once; the ten biggest clones make up roughly two fifths. Sequencing was performed on blood. This chain links TRBV12-3 or TRBV12-4 with TRBJ2-5; no reliable D call. The source is a man aged 80 or over in good health. CDR3 nucleotide sequence: TGTGCCAGCAGTTTAGCGAGCGTACAAGAGACCCAGTACTTC. This translates into CASSLASVQETQYF.